The 6 T cell receptor beta chains given below trace back to one sample, sequenced in a study of blood T cell repertoires in COVID-19 (dated by TCRdb to the early 2020s). Libraries were prepared through the immunoSEQ multiplex PCR assay. TCRdb mirrors the immuneACCESS table, restricted to in-frame sequences. Some clones are absent from its copies; in checked studies, under half trace to an unresolved V gene, and the reason for the others is unknown. This sample comprises some 510,000 clones, roughly 90% of them detected only once. The ten largest clones capture 1.5% to 2% of the sample. The sequenced sample consisted of PBMCs or T cells enriched from blood (not recorded which). All receptors come from a woman aged 40 to 49 who had recovered from COVID-19.

As DNA, the CDR3 is TGTGCCAGCAGTGGCGGGGTTTTTAGCAATCAGCCCCAGCATTTT. Its protein is CASSGGVFSNQPQHF. V gene TRBV2 combines with J gene TRBJ1-5; D is unresolved. Looked up from germline, CDR1 is SNHLY and CDR2 is FYNNEI. V lost 4 bases and J 0 bases, leaving 10 bases between the germline ends. The CDR3 is made up of 15 amino acids.

The J gene is TRBJ2-7, the V gene TRBV29-1; 9 bases line up with TRBD1. The CDR3 contains 15 residues. V lost 3 bases, J lost 5 bases, and 11 bases stayed unmatched. Germline V CDR1 and CDR2: SQVTM, ANQGSEA. DNA for the CDR3: TGCAGCGTTGATGCCTCCCCGACAGGGGGGCACGAGCAGTACTTC. Its protein product is CSVDASPTGGHEQYF.

The CDR3: CASSLGSSYGYTF. The CDR3 DNA follows: TGTGCCAGCAGCTTAGGGAGCAGCTATGGCTACACCTTC. The chain recombines TRBV7-8 with TRBJ1-2; D gene uncertain. Between the trimmed V and J ends, which lost 1 base and 4 bases, there was a span of 7 bases. The CDR3 totals 13 residues. Germline lookup yields CDR1 SGHVS and CDR2 FQNEAQ.

The chain employs TRBV6-5 and TRBJ1-2; D ambiguous. Looked up from germline, CDR1 is MNHEY and CDR2 is SVGAGI. V lost 7 bases, J lost 4 bases, and 16 bases lay in between. The CDR3 totals 14 residues. The CDR3 loop is CASTPGIGSYGYTF. As DNA, the CDR3 is TGTGCCAGCACCCCCGGGATCGGGAGCTATGGCTACACCTTC.

The chain employs TRBV5-1 and TRBJ2-3; 11 bases match TRBD1. From germline, CDR1 is SGHRS and CDR2 YFSETQ. This CDR3 has 19 amino acids. J gave up 2 bases and V 2 bases, and 13 bases lay outside the gene matches. CDR3 DNA: TGCGCCAGCAGCTTAAGGACAGGGGGCCTAGCGGGAATCACAGATACGCAGTATTTT. Translation gives CASSLRTGGLAGITDTQYF. The complete variable domain, with remaining parts taken from reference TRBV5-1 and TRBJ2-3, reads KAGVTQTPRYLIKTRGQQVTLSCSPISGHRSVSWYQQTPGQGLQFLFEYFSETQRNKGNFPGRFSGRQFSNSRSEMNVSTLELGDSALYLCASSLRTGGLAGITDTQYFGPGTRLTVL.

V usage is TRBV20-1 and J usage is TRBJ2-7, with D hard to call. Trimming took 4 bases from V and 6 from J, leaving 10 bases between them. The CDR3 is 11 amino acids. Germline-derived CDR1 and CDR2 are DFQATT and SNEGSKA (reference sequence). The CDR3 sequence: CSAISAFEQYF. The CDR3 nucleotides are TGCAGTGCTATCAGTGCTTTCGAGCAGTACTTC.